This T cell receptor beta chain stems from a study of vaccination and CD4 T cells after COVID-19. Study information: Each participant underwent a two-dose regimen of either the BNT162b2 or the mRNA-1273 vaccine.

The Oncomine TCR Beta short-read assay sequenced DNA from cultured CD4+ T cells. TCRdb reprocessed the PCR reads via MiXCR and lists one record per CDR3 protein. Altogether over 14,000 distinct CDR3 sequences are present, under 65% being singletons, with the ten largest covering around 8.7%. Germline CDR1 reads ENHRY; CDR2 reads SYGVKD. V was clipped by 6 bases and J by 0 bases; unmatched bases: 1. The CDR3 runs 13 residues. In this sample, this clonotype turned up once. Its antigen is not identified. Documented treatment: roughly 10-day PBMC culture with coronavirus spike peptide pools or control peptides (ViraFEST assay).

The sequencing sample was made of CD4+ T cells from blood, cultured in vitro. This clonotype originated in a human donor who had recovered from COVID-19. The rearrangement joins TRBV10-3 to TRBJ2-5; 7 bases are shared with TRBD2. The CDR3 DNA is TGTGCCATCAGCGGGGGGTACCAAGAGACCCAGTACTTC. This translates into CAISGGYQETQYF.